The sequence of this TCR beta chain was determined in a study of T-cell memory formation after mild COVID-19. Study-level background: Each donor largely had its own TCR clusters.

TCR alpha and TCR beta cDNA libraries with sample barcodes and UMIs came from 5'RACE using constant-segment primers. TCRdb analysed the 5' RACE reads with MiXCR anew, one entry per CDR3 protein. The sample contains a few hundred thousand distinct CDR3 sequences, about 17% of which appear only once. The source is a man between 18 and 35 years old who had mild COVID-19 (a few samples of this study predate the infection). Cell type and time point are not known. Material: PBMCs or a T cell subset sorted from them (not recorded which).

CDR3 protein: CASSSTTGTSGANVLTF. The CDR3 DNA reads as TGCGCCAGCAGCTCAACGACAGGAACCTCTGGGGCCAACGTCCTGACTTTC. The rearrangement links TRBV5-1 to TRBJ2-6, with D tentatively TRBD1 (6 bases). Trimming cost V 3 bases and J 0 bases, with 13 bases left between them. Germline CDR1 and CDR2: SGHRS and YFSETQ. This CDR3 spans 17 amino acids.